This T cell receptor (beta chain) was identified in a study of identical twins (dated by TCRdb to 2016 to 2017). At the level of the whole study: To test whether fetal clonotypes persist, this study deep-sequenced TCR alpha and beta repertoires from monozygotic twins, from unrelated adults of various ages, and from cord blood. To rule out contamination, replicate twin experiments were performed at different times with different library preparation protocols. What the work shows at the level of the full study, not this receptor alone: Because the same donors could not be followed over many years, the conclusions depended on cross-sectional statistical analysis. The excess sharing between twins in beta out-of-frame sequences was weaker because fewer shared sequences reduced the signal-to-noise ratio. Invariant T cells such as MAIT and iNKT could partly confound zero-insertion analyses, though diverse VJ usage argued against this for most clonotypes. Abundant cord blood beta clonotypes had fewer insertions, young adult naive repertoires showed a similar but weaker trend, and memory repertoires showed no such trend. Out-of-frame TCR alpha sharing in monozygotic twins was systematically underestimated by recombination models, whereas sharing between unrelated individuals was in agreement with the recombination models. Compared with coincidental sharing between unrelated individuals, an excess of low generation-probability sequences was observed among out-of-frame TCR alpha sequences shared between twins.

Trimming at the junction amounts to 2 bases on V and 0 bases on J, and the germline ends lie 14 bases apart. For CDR1 and CDR2, the germline V gene (reference sequence) lists SEHNR and FQNEAQ. The CDR3 spans 17 residues, from the cysteine through the phenylalanine. The retained sequence is limited to the CDR3, 51 bases, with the frame set at the first base. Libraries came from 5' RACE. Sequencing instrument: Illumina HiSeq 2000. A universal primer binding site was added through template switching, and the final cDNA carried a unique molecular identifier so that TCR cDNA molecules could be counted accurately. Specific primers in the conserved constant-segment region were used to synthesize first-strand cDNA for TCR alpha and beta chains. Each cDNA library was double barcoded, with a SMART-Mk sample barcode plus Illumina barcodes, to control for contamination. TruSeq adapter sequences and Illumina sample barcodes were added in two successive PCR steps. The TCR alpha and beta cDNA libraries were sequenced on the Illumina HiSeq platform using custom primers. Turning to the authors' computational methods: Raw reads were processed with MiGEC to extract unique molecular identifiers, and MiXCR was used to determine CDR3 positions. For each individual, recombination models were inferred using an EM algorithm with the repgenHMM and IGoR tools. Shared clonotypes were analyzed with the tcR package in R, and sharing was normalized by the product of cloneset sizes. Out-of-frame nonproductive sequences were analyzed to study raw recombination free of thymic and clonal selection effects. The public reads were run again by TCRdb, first through fastp at Q25 and then through MiXCR, and only productive beta chains were kept. For every CDR3 protein sequence, its rows merge into one entry that carries the most common genes and DNA. The V and J calls, along with clone size, are taken from TCRdb and not from the paper's own processing. The table for this sample lists about 470,000 distinct CDR3 sequences; approximately 24% of them were counted only once. Of the sample, about 3% is held by the ten largest clones.

Remarks on this clonotype: Its antigen is unknown. No qualities accompany the bases; no much larger clone lies one base away.

Every donor was a healthy Caucasian. The twin cohort comprised three pairs of female monozygotic twins, all aged roughly 18 to 30 years. CD4+ and CD8+ T cell populations were isolated with positive isolation kits from Invitrogen. This sample was shared with a second study, whose subject was T cells expressing NK-cell markers. The second study, in turn, reports: TCR beta-chain repertoires were profiled in sorted CD3+CD56+NKG2C+, CD3+CD56+NKG2C- and CD3+CD56-NKG2C+ T-cell subsets from roughly eight donors. Of the eight sequenced donors, seven were found to be HCMV-seropositive and one was found to be HCMV-seronegative. In several experiments an anti-gammadeltaTCR antibody was added to restrict sorting to alphabetaTCR-expressing T cells. In several donors, the dominant CD3+CD56+NKG2C+ clonotypes were found to rank among the top 10 CD8+ clonotypes and to make up about 1.0-7.0% of CD8+ T cells. Those dominant clonotypes were again the most abundant among CD3+CD56-NKG2C+ cells in a few donors, at 28.3-60.1%. Whether the expanded NKG2C-expressing T cell clones were specific for HCMV antigens was left unclear. The eight sequenced donors were randomly selected healthy volunteers, three men and five women. HCMV serostatus was determined by detecting HCMV-specific IgG in serum with a commercial ELISA kit. MIGEC was used to demultiplex reads and group reads by UMI, and MiTCR was used to assemble and quantify clonotypes. To exclude erroneous sequences, any TCR cDNA sequence not supported by at least two reads was discarded. The tcR package was used for downstream repertoire analysis, and clonotypes were matched across fractions by CDR3 nucleotide sequence plus V segment. VDJmatch was used to annotate antigen specificity against VDJdb, with one amino acid substitution in CDR3 allowed.

The receptor's source is a woman between 18 and 29 years old in good health. The rearranged chain carries TRBV7-9 and TRBJ2-1; the D gene lacks a confident call. Sequenced material: CD4+ T cells sorted from blood. The nucleotide sequence reads as follows: TGTGCCAGCAGCTTACTTGGGCACCCGAGCTCCTACAATGAGCAGTTCTTC. Its protein product is CASSLLGHPSSYNEQFF.